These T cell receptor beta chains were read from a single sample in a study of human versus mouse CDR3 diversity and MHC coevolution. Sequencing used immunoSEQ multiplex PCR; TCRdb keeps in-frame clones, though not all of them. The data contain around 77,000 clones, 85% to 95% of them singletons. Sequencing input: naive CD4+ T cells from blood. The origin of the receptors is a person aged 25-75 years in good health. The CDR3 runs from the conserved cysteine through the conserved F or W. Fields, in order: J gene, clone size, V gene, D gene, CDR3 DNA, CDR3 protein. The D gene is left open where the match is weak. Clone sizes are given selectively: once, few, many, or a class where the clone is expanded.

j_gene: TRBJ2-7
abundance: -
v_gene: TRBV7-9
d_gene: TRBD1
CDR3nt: TGTGCCAGCAGCACCGTAAGACAGGGCGGAAACACCTACGAGCAGTACTTC
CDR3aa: CASSTVRQGGNTYEQYF

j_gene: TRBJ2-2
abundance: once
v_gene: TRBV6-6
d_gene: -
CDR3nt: TGTGCCAGCAGTTACTCTGACAGGAACACCGGGGAGCTGTTTTTT
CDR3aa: CASSYSDRNTGELFF

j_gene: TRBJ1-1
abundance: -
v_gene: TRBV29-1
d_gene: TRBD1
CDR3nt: TGCAGCGTTGAATTACAGGGGGCCCGGACTGAAGCTTTCTTT
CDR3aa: CSVELQGARTEAFF

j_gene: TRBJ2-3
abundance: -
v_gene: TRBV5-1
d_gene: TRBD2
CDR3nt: TGCGCCGGCAGCTTGGGCGGGGGGGCAGATACGCAGTATTTT
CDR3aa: CAGSLGGGADTQYF

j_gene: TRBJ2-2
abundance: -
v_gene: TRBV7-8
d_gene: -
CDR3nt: TGTGCCAGCAGCAGACTGGAGGAGGAGAACACCGGGGAGCTGTTTTTT
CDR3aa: CASSRLEEENTGELFF

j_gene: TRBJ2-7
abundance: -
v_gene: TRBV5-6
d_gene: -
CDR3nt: TGTGCCAGCAGCTTGCCCGGGACATTGTACGACGAGCAGTACTTC
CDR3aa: CASSLPGTLYDEQYF

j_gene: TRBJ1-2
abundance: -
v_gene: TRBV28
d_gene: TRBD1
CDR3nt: TGTGCCAGCAGACTACAGGGGGCGAGCTATGGCTACACCTTC
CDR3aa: CASRLQGASYGYTF

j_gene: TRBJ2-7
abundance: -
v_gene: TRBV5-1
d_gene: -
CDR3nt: TGCGCCAGCAGCCCAGGACAGTTACTCACCTACGAGCAGTACTTC
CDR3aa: CASSPGQLLTYEQYF

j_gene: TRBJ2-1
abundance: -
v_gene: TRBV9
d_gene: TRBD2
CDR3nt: TGTGCCAGCAGAAGAAGCCCTAGCGGGGGGGTGTATGAGCAGTTCTTC
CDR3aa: CASRRSPSGGVYEQFF

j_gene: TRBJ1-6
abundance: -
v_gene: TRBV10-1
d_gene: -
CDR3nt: TGCGCCAGCAGTGAGAGGAGGGATAGACTTAATTCACCCCTCCACTTT
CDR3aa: CASSERRDRLNSPLHF

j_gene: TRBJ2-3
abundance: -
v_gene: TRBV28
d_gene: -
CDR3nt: TGTGCCAGCAGTTTTGCCAGCGGGAGCACAGATACGCAGTATTTT
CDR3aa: CASSFASGSTDTQYF

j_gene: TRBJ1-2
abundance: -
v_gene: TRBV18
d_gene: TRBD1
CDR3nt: TGTGCCAGCTCACCACCGGGACAGAACTATGGCTACACCTTC
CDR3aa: CASSPPGQNYGYTF

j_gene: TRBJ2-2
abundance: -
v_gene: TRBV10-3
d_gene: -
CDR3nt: TGTGCCATCAGCCGGGACATCGCGAACACCGGGGAGCTGTTTTTT
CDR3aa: CAISRDIANTGELFF

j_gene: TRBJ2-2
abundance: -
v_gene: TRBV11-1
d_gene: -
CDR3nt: TGTGCCAGCAAGGGGGGGGAGAACACCGGGGAGCTGTTTTTT
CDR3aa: CASKGGENTGELFF

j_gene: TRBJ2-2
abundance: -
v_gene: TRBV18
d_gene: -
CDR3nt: TGTGCCAGCTCACCACTTCGTGCGTCCACCGGGGAGCTGTTTTTT
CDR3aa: CASSPLRASTGELFF

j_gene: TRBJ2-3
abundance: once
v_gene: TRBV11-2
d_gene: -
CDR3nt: TGTGCCAGCACCTCTAGAAGGGGCTTTGGCACAGATACGCAGTATTTT
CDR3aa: CASTSRRGFGTDTQYF

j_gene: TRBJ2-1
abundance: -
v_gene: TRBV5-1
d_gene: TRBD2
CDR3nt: TGCGCCAGCAGCGTTAGCGGGGTCACGGGGAATGAGCAGTTCTTC
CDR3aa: CASSVSGVTGNEQFF

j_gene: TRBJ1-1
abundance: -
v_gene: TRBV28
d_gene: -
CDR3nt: TGTGCCAGCAGTTTATATGGGGCCATGAACACTGAAGCTTTCTTT
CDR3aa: CASSLYGAMNTEAFF

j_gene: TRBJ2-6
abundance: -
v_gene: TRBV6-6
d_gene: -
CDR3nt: TGTGCCAGCACCGCGGGGCAATCTGGGGCCAACGTCCTGACTTTC
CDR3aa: CASTAGQSGANVLTF

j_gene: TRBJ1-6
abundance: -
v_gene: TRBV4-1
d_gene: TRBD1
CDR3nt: TGCGCCAGCAGCCAAGTCGGGACAGGGGGCCCCCCCCTCCACTTT
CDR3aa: CASSQVGTGGPPLHF

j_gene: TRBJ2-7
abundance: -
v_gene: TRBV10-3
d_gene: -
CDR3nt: TGTGCCATCAGTGCCGGGACATCCTACGAGCAGTACTTC
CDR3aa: CAISAGTSYEQYF

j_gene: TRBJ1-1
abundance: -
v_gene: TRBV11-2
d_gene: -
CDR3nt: TGTGCCAGCAGCCTCTCCTCACCCGGGAACACTGAAGCTTTCTTT
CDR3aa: CASSLSSPGNTEAFF

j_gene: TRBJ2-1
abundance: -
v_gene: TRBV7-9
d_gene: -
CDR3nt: TGTGCCAGCAGCTTCGCGAGGACCGGGACTGAGAACAATGAGCAGTTCTTC
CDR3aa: CASSFARTGTENNEQFF

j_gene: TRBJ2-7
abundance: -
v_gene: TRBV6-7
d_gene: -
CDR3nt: TGTGCCAGCAGTTATCCCCCTAAGACGGGGATCAAGCGTTACGAGCAGTACTTC
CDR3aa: CASSYPPKTGIKRYEQYF

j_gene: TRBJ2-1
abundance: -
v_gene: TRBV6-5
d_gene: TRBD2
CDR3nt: TGTGCCAGCAGCTCCGGGACTAGTTACAATGAGCAGTTCTTC
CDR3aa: CASSSGTSYNEQFF